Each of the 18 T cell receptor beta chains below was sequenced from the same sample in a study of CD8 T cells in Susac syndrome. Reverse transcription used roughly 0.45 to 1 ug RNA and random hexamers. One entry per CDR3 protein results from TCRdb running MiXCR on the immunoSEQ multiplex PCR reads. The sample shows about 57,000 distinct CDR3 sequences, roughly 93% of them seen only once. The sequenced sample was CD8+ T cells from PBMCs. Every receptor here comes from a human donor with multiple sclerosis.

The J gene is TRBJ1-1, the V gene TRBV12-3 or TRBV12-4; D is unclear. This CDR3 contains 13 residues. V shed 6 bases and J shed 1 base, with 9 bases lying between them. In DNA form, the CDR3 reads TGTGCCAGCAGACACACACAGAACACTGAAGCTTTCTTT. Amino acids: CASRHTQNTEAFF.

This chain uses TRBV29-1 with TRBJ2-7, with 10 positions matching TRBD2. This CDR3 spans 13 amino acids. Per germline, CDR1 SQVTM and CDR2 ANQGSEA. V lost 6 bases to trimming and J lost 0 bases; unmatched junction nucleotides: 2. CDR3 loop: CSVAGGSSYEQYF. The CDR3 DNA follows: TGCAGCGTAGCGGGGGGGAGCTCCTACGAGCAGTACTTC.

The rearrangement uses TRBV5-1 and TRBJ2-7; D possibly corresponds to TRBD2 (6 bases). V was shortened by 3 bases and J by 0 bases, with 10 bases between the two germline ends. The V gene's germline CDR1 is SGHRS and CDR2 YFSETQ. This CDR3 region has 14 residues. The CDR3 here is CASSSGLTSYEQYF. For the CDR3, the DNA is TGCGCCAGCAGCTCGGGACTTACCTCCTACGAGCAGTACTTC.

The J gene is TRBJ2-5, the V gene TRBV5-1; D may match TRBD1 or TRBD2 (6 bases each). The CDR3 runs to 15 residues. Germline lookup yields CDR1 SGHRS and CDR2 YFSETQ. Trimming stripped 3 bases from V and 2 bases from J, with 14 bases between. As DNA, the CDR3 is TGCGCCAGCAGCTCCGGGGGCGGTGTTCAAGAGACCCAGTACTTC. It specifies CASSSGGGVQETQYF.

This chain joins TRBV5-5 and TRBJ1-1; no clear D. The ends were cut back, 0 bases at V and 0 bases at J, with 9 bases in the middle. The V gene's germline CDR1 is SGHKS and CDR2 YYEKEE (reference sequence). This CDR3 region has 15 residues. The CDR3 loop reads CASSLAGPMNTEAFF. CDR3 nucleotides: TGTGCCAGCAGCTTGGCCGGTCCTATGAACACTGAAGCTTTCTTT.

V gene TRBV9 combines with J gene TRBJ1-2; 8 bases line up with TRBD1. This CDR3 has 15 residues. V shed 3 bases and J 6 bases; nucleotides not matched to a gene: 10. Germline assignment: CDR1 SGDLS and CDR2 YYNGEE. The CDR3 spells CASSDDRGATHGYTF. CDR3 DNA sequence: TGTGCCAGCAGCGACGACAGGGGTGCGACTCATGGCTACACCTTC.

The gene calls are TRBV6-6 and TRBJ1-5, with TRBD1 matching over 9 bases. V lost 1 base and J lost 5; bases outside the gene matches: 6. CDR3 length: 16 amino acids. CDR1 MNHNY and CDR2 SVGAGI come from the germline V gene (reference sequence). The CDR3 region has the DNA TGTGCCAGCAGTTACTGGGACAGGGTCGAAGATCAGCCCCAGCATTTT. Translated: CASSYWDRVEDQPQHF.

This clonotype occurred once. CDR3 DNA sequence: TGTGCCAGCAGCTTAGCTGACAATCAGCCCCAGCATTTT. Translated: CASSLADNQPQHF. This chain uses TRBV11-2 with TRBJ1-5, with D unclear. This CDR3 comprises 13 residues. With 1 base removed from V and 3 bases from J, the gap between germline ends came to 4 bases. Germline CDR1 reads SGHAT; CDR2 reads FQNNGV.

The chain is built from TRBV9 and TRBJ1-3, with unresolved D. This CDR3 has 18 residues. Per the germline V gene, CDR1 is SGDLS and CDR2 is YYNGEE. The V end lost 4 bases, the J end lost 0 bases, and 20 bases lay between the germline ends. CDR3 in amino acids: CASSTSNIKNPSGNTIYF. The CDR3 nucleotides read TGTGCCAGCAGCACAAGCAACATCAAGAACCCCTCTGGAAACACCATATATTTT.

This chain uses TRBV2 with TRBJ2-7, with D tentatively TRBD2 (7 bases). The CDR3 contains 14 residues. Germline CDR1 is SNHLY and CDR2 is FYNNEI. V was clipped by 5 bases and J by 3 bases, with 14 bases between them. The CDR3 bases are TGTGCCAGCAGTCCTCGGGGGGCCCTCTACGAGCAGTACTTC. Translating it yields CASSPRGALYEQYF.

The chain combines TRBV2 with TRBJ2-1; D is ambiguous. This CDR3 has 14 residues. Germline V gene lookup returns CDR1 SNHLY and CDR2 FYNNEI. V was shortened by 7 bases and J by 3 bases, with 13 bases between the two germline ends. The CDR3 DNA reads TGTGCCAGCACGCGGAGACTTGACTACAATGAGCAGTTCTTC. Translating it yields CASTRRLDYNEQFF.

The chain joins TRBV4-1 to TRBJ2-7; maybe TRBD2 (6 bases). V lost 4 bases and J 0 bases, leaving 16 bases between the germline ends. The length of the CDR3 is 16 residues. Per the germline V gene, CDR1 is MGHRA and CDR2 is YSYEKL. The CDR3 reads CASSPEPGLYSYEQYF. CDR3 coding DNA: TGCGCCAGCAGCCCGGAACCGGGACTGTACTCCTACGAGCAGTACTTC.

CDR3 coding DNA: TGTGCCAGTAGTATCGTGGGCAGCTCCTACGAGCAGTACTTC. Translation: CASSIVGSSYEQYF. V usage is TRBV19 and J usage is TRBJ2-7; D not resolved. This CDR3 is built from 14 residues. The germline V gene has CDR1 LNHDA and CDR2 SQIVND (reference sequence). Trimming shortened V by 3 bases and J by 0 bases, and 9 bases separated the two germline ends.

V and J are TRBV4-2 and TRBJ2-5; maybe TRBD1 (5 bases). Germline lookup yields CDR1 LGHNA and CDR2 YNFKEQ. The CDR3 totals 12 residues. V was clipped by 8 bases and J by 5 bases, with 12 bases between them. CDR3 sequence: CASVEGAETQYF. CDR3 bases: TGTGCCAGCGTCGAAGGGGCTGAGACCCAGTACTTC.

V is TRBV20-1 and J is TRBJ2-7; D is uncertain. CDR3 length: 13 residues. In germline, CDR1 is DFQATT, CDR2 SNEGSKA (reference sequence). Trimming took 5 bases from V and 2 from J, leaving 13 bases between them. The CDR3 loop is CSAAERFTYEQYF. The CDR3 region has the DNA TGCAGTGCTGCGGAGAGGTTTACCTACGAGCAGTACTTC.

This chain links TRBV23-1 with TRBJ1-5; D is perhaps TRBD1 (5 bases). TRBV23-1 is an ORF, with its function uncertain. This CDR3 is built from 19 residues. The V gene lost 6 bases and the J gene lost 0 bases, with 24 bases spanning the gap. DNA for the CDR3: TGCGCCAGCAGCCGGGGCTCCAGGCTGGAGGTGCATAGCAATCAGCCCCAGCATTTT. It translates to CASSRGSRLEVHSNQPQHF.

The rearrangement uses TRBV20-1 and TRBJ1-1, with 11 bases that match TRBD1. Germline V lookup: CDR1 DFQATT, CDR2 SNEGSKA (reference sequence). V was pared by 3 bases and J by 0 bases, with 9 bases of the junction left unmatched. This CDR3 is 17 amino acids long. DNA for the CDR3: TGCAGTGCTAGGGCTCCACCGGGACAGGGGGTGAACACTGAAGCTTTCTTT. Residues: CSARAPPGQGVNTEAFF.

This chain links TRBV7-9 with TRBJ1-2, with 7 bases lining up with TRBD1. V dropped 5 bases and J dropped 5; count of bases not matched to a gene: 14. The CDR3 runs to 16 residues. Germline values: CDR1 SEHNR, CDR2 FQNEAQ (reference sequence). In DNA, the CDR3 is TGTGCCAGCAGCGGGGGGGTACAGGGGCCCTGGTATGGCTACACCTTC. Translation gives CASSGGVQGPWYGYTF.